What follows are 8 T cell receptor beta chains derived from one specimen sequenced in a study of OX40 agonist ivuxolimab in advanced cancers. The data were produced by immunoSEQ multiplex PCR, yet TCRdb's version contains in-frame clones alone and is incomplete. The table shows roughly 100,000 clones, with approximately 95% occurring only once. The specimen comprised CD4+ or CD8+ T cells sorted from blood, sampled in a trial of the OX40 agonist ivuxolimab. Receptor source: an adult with an advanced solid tumor such as melanoma, head and neck, liver or kidney cancer.

The chain is built from TRBV5-4 and TRBJ2-2; D possibly corresponds to TRBD1 (6 bases). CDR3 length equals 14 residues. CDR1 SGHNT and CDR2 YYREEE come from the germline V gene (reference sequence). The germline V and J ends were trimmed by 4 bases and 4 bases, with 11 bases remaining between them. The CDR3 DNA follows: TGTGCCAGCAGCGGCAGGGGACGCACCGGGGAGCTGTTTTTT. It codes for CASSGRGRTGELFF. Supplemented by reference TRBV5-4 and TRBJ2-2, the full variable domain reads ETGVTQSPTHLIKTRGQQVTLRCSSQSGHNTVSWYQQALGQGPQFIFQYYREEENGRGNFPPRFSGLQFPNYSSELNVNALELDDSALYLCASSGRGRTGELFFGEGSRLTVL.

V is TRBV5-5 and J is TRBJ2-1; D remains unclear. The CDR3 length is 13 residues. Per germline, CDR1 SGHKS and CDR2 YYEKEE (reference sequence). V was clipped by 7 bases and J by 2 bases, with 10 bases between them. The CDR3 spells CASEANTYNEQFF. The CDR3 DNA follows: TGTGCCAGCGAGGCGAACACCTACAATGAGCAGTTCTTC.

This chain's CDR3 is CASSEVEGPQPQHF. The CDR3 coding sequence is TGTGCCAGCAGTGAAGTGGAGGGGCCCCAGCCCCAGCATTTT. The chain recombines TRBV6-1 with TRBJ1-5; a weak D match, TRBD1 (5 bases). Trimming took off 1 base at V and 7 bases at J, with 11 bases between the two ends. CDR3 size: 14 residues. CDR1 MNHNS and CDR2 SASEGT come from the germline V gene.

The rearrangement uses TRBV5-1 and TRBJ2-5; 12 bases fit TRBD2. Losses at the gene ends were 4 bases for V and 3 bases for J; bases not matched to a gene: 4. This CDR3 region has 15 residues. Germline V gene lookup returns CDR1 SGHRS and CDR2 YFSETQ. The DNA for the CDR3 is TGCGCCAGCAGCAACCCTAGCGGGGGGGAAGAGACCCAGTACTTC. Protein sequence: CASSNPSGGEETQYF.

The CDR3 protein is CASSFSYRGDYGYTF. The CDR3 DNA sequence: TGTGCCAGCAGCTTCTCCTACAGGGGTGACTATGGCTACACCTTC. This chain connects TRBV7-9 to TRBJ1-2, with 7 nucleotides matching TRBD1. Trimming removed 3 bases from V and 3 bases from J; junction bases left unmatched: 7. Germline CDR1 and CDR2: SEHNR and FQNEAQ (reference sequence). The CDR3 totals 15 residues.

The CDR3 reads CASMSSGNTIYF. DNA of the CDR3: TGTGCCAGCATGAGCTCTGGAAACACCATATATTTT. The chain carries TRBV27 and TRBJ1-3; unclear D gene. The CDR3 is 12 amino acids. CDR1 is MNHEY and CDR2 is SMNVEV in the germline V gene (reference sequence). Trimming shortened V by 7 bases and J by 0 bases, and 4 bases separated the two germline ends.

V is TRBV27 and J is TRBJ1-2, with 9 bases matching TRBD1. Trimming took 6 bases from V and 5 from J; bases not matched to a gene: 7. Germline V gene lookup returns CDR1 MNHEY and CDR2 SMNVEV (reference sequence). CDR3 length: 14 residues. This chain's CDR3 is CASSTGTGTYGYTF. CDR3 bases: TGTGCCAGCAGCACCGGGACAGGGACATATGGCTACACCTTC.

This sequence joins TRBV6-5 and TRBJ2-7, with a tentative D call TRBD2 (7 bases). Germline V lookup: CDR1 MNHEY, CDR2 SVGAGI. V lost 6 bases and J lost 5, with 20 bases in between. CDR3 length: 15 amino acids. The CDR3 nucleotides are TGTGCCAGCAGACGCCCCGGCGGGGGCTACGACGAGCAGTACTTC. This translates into CASRRPGGGYDEQYF.